This T cell receptor (beta chain) derives from a study of blood T cell repertoires in COVID-19. Profiling relied on immunoSEQ multiplex PCR, and the TCRdb table lists in-frame clones only, not all of them. The data show roughly 200,000 clones, with approximately 83% seen just once and around 9.9% held by the top ten. The CDR3 sequence is 11 residues long. V was clipped by 7 bases and J by 5 bases, with 12 bases between them. Per germline, CDR1 GTSNPN and CDR2 SVGIG (reference sequence). The chain employs TRBV30 and TRBJ2-7; TRBD1 might be the D (6 bases). The source of this sequence is a human donor with active or convalescent COVID-19. The donor label of this sample is uncertain. The specimen sequenced was peripheral blood. CDR3 nucleotides: TGTGCCTTTGACAGGTTCGACGAGCAGTACTTC. It encodes CAFDRFDEQYF.